One sample yielded the 10 T cell receptor beta chains listed below, sequenced in a study of blood T cell repertoires in COVID-19. Sequenced by immunoSEQ multiplex PCR; TCRdb stores in-frame clones only, minus some. This sample yields about 240,000 clones, of which roughly nine tenths are seen a single time; just over 7% belongs to the top ten. The source material was peripheral blood. The receptors shown here come from a man between 60 and 70 years old who had recovered from COVID-19.

The chain combines TRBV18 with TRBJ2-1; 12 bases agree with TRBD1. V lost 2 bases to trimming and J lost 4 bases; unmatched junction nucleotides: 6. This CDR3 comprises 17 residues. Germline CDR1 KGHSH, CDR2 LQKENI. CDR3 nucleotide sequence: TGTGCCAGCTCACCAGCTGGGGGACAGGGGGCTTACAATGAGCAGTTCTTC. Its translation: CASSPAGGQGAYNEQFF. Looking up the rest from reference TRBV18 and TRBJ2-1 gives the full variable domain: NAGVMQNPRHLVRRRGQEARLRCSPMKGHSHVYWYRQLPEEGLKFMVYLQKENIIDESGMPKERFSAEFPKEGPSILRIQQVVRGDSAAYFCASSPAGGQGAYNEQFFGPGTRLTVL.

The J gene is TRBJ2-2, the V gene TRBV7-2, with D possibly TRBD1 on 8 matching bases. This CDR3 is 16 amino acids long. Trimming took 3 bases from V and 6 from J, leaving 17 bases between them. CDR1 SGHTA and CDR2 FQGNSA come from the germline V gene. The CDR3 sequence is CASSFYRGGQAGELFF. The CDR3 DNA reads TGTGCCAGCAGCTTTTACAGGGGGGGCCAGGCCGGGGAGCTGTTTTTT.

This chain links TRBV7-2 with TRBJ2-1; 8 positions agree with TRBD1. The trim removed 2 bases at V and 0 bases at J, leaving 3 bases unmatched. In germline, CDR1 is SGHTA, CDR2 FQGNSA. The CDR3 has 16 residues. The CDR3, as DNA: TGTGCCAGCAGCTTACCTACAGGGGGCTCCTACAATGAGCAGTTCTTC. Amino acids: CASSLPTGGSYNEQFF.

This chain uses TRBV27 with TRBJ1-5; TRBD1 matches 11 bases. Germline loops: CDR1 MNHEY, CDR2 SMNVEV (reference sequence). The V segment lost 2 bases and the J segment 11 bases; nucleotides outside the gene matches: 14. The CDR3 runs to 17 residues. In nucleotides, the CDR3 is TGTGCCAGCAGTTTAAATGTAGGGGACAGGGGGTGGGAGGCCCAGCATTTT. The encoded protein is CASSLNVGDRGWEAQHF.

The gene calls are TRBV18 and TRBJ2-1; a weak D match, TRBD1 (6 bases). V lost 6 bases and J 15 bases, leaving 21 bases between the germline ends. CDR3 length: 13 residues. CDR1 KGHSH and CDR2 LQKENI come from the germline V gene. The CDR3 loop reads CASSQNPGQDLFF. The CDR3 DNA sequence: TGTGCCAGCTCCCAGAACCCGGGACAAGATCTGTTCTTC.

This clone has a single count. This rearrangement joins TRBV13 to TRBJ2-2, with 13 bases identical to TRBD2. The CDR3 runs to 16 residues. In germline, CDR1 is PRHDT, CDR2 FYEKMQ (reference sequence). After removal of 5 bases from V and 4 bases from J, the junction contained 4 bases not matched to a gene. This CDR3 reads CASSKGLAGSTGELFF. DNA for the CDR3: TGTGCCAGCAGCAAGGGACTAGCGGGGTCCACCGGGGAGCTGTTTTTT.

The chain employs TRBV5-6 and TRBJ2-2; 9 bases match TRBD1. Germline V CDR1 and CDR2: SGHDT, YYEEEE. The ends lost 4 bases at V and 6 bases at J; junction bases unmatched: 7. CDR3 size: 15 residues. The CDR3 DNA is TGTGCCAGCAGCCCGGGACAGGGAATATCCGGGGAGCTGTTTTTT. Protein product: CASSPGQGISGELFF.

About this clone: Distinct nucleotide sequences in the sample also encode this CDR3. The chain employs TRBV5-1 and TRBJ1-1, with D unclear. The V end lost 0 bases, the J end lost 1 base, and 7 bases lay between the germline ends. The CDR3 covers 14 residues. Per germline, CDR1 SGHRS and CDR2 YFSETQ. As DNA, the CDR3 is TGCGCCAGCAGCTTGGGGGCTCAGAACACTGAAGCTTTCTTT. This translates into CASSLGAQNTEAFF. Full variable domain (outside the CDR3, taken from reference TRBV5-1 and TRBJ1-1): KAGVTQTPRYLIKTRGQQVTLSCSPISGHRSVSWYQQTPGQGLQFLFEYFSETQRNKGNFPGRFSGRQFSNSRSEMNVSTLELGDSALYLCASSLGAQNTEAFFGQGTRLTVV.

This clone appeared a few times. This chain links TRBV12-5 with TRBJ1-1, with 9 bases that match TRBD1. The CDR3 is 19 amino acids. Germline CDR1 LGHNT, CDR2 FRNRAP. The junction had 13 bases not matched to a gene; V was cut back by 0 bases and J by 2 bases. DNA of the CDR3: TGTGCTAGTGGTTTGGTCCTTTCCCCGACAGGGGGGCCTAACACTGAAGCTTTCTTT. Encoded protein: CASGLVLSPTGGPNTEAFF.

This chain links TRBV5-1 with TRBJ1-2, with unresolved D. The CDR3 is made up of 14 amino acids. V was pared by 0 bases and J by 4 bases, with 10 bases between. Germline values: CDR1 SGHRS, CDR2 YFSETQ. The DNA of the CDR3 is TGCGCCAGCAGCTTGGACGCTGGCCTCTATGGCTACACCTTC. It translates to CASSLDAGLYGYTF.